Presented here are 29 T cell receptor beta chains from one specimen sequenced in a study of blood T cells in healthy people across ages. Sample-barcoded 5' priming and a J-beta primer mix drove a second PCR of 7 to 11 cycles. Via MiXCR, TCRdb re-called the 5' RACE reads, giving one row per CDR3 protein. The table records about a million distinct CDR3 sequences, around 48% of them present only once. The sample was blood. These TCRs come from a man aged 25 to 45 in good health.

This clonotype was seen only a few times. The chain couples TRBV29-1 to TRBJ2-1, with 12 bases fitting TRBD2. The CDR3 sequence is 16 residues long. Trimming removed 3 bases from V and 9 bases from J; junction bases left unmatched: 12. Germline loops: CDR1 SQVTM, CDR2 ANQGSEA. The CDR3: CSVDGLAGRRGSEQFF. The CDR3 DNA reads TGCAGCGTTGACGGACTAGCGGGGCGCAGGGGGAGTGAGCAGTTCTTC.

The gene calls are TRBV15 and TRBJ2-4; 7 positions match TRBD2. The last part of the DNA fits TRBJ2-7 better; the J call may be wrong. The germline CDR1 and CDR2 sequences are LNHNV and YYDKDF (reference sequence). CDR3 length: 15 residues. Written as DNA, the CDR3 is TGTGCCACCAGCAGAGGAGGCGGGGGTAACGACGAGCAGTACTTC. It yields the protein CATSRGGGGNDEQYF.

A few counts support this clonotype. V and J are TRBV6-2 or TRBV6-3 and TRBJ2-5, with a tentative D call TRBD1 (6 bases). V was cut by 5 bases and J by 2 bases, with 18 bases left in between. Germline loops: CDR1 MNHEY, CDR2 SVGEGT. The CDR3 contains 16 residues. CDR3: CASSRLGDNFQETQYF. In DNA, the CDR3 is TGTGCCAGCAGTAGGTTGGGGGACAACTTTCAAGAGACCCAGTACTTC.

This clonotype has more than one count but fewer than ten. The chain carries TRBV5-4 and TRBJ2-1, with TRBD2 matching over 11 bases. The V segment lost 0 bases and the J segment 7 bases; nucleotides outside the gene matches: 12. Germline-derived CDR1 and CDR2 are SGHNT and YYREEE (reference sequence). This CDR3 has 18 amino acids. The DNA for the CDR3 is TGTGCCAGCAGCTTGGATGGATATAGCGGGGGGGATGGGAATGAGCAGTTCTTC. It is translated as CASSLDGYSGGDGNEQFF.

This chain connects TRBV4-1 to TRBJ2-5, with 10 bases aligning to TRBD2. Losses at the gene ends were 2 bases for V and 7 bases for J; bases not matched to a gene: 10. Germline lookup yields CDR1 MGHRA and CDR2 YSYEKL. The CDR3 is 16 residues long. The CDR3 bases are TGCGCCAGCAGCCAATTAGAGCGGGGGGGGCAGGGGACCCAGTACTTC. This sequence encodes CASSQLERGGQGTQYF.

This clonotype showed up just a few times. The rearrangement uses TRBV7-9 and TRBJ2-7; 9 bases are shared with TRBD1. V lost 5 bases and J lost 0; bases outside the gene matches: 8. The CDR3 covers 16 residues. From germline, CDR1 is SEHNR and CDR2 FQNEAQ (reference sequence). This chain's CDR3 is CASSQTGGGFSYEQYF. In nucleotides, the CDR3 is TGTGCCAGCAGCCAGACAGGGGGAGGATTCTCCTACGAGCAGTACTTC.

This clonotype was picked up a small number of times. The rearrangement links TRBV5-1 to TRBJ1-5; tentatively, D is TRBD1 (5 bases). The V and J ends lost 4 bases and 1 base respectively, with 12 bases between them. Germline lookup yields CDR1 SGHRS and CDR2 YFSETQ. CDR3 length equals 15 residues. The CDR3 here is CASSPGTQSNQPQHF. The CDR3 region has the DNA TGCGCCAGCAGCCCCGGGACGCAGAGCAATCAGCCCCAGCATTTT.

This clonotype was seen once. The CDR3 sequence is CSASEGNHGYTF. DNA of the CDR3: TGCAGTGCTAGTGAGGGCAACCATGGCTACACCTTC. The chain links TRBV20-1 to TRBJ1-2, with D hard to call. Between the trimmed V and J ends, which lost 3 bases and 6 bases, there was a span of 11 bases. The germline V gene has CDR1 DFQATT and CDR2 SNEGSKA (reference sequence). CDR3 length equals 12 residues.

The rearrangement joins TRBV11-1 to TRBJ2-3; D call uncertain. This CDR3 has 14 amino acids. In germline, CDR1 is SGHAT, CDR2 FQDESV (reference sequence). The V end lost 4 bases, the J end lost 5 bases, and 13 bases lay between the germline ends. CDR3 protein: CASSSLPGEDTQYF. The CDR3, as DNA: TGTGCCAGCAGCTCCCTACCGGGTGAAGATACGCAGTATTTT.

The chain recombines TRBV5-1 with TRBJ2-3; TRBD2 agrees at 9 bases. Looked up from germline, CDR1 is SGHRS and CDR2 is YFSETQ. CDR3 size: 17 residues. Trimming took 0 bases from V and 0 from J; bases not matched to a gene: 5. This CDR3 is CASSLGSGGTSTDTQYF. CDR3 nucleotides: TGCGCCAGCAGCTTGGGAAGCGGGGGGACTAGCACAGATACGCAGTATTTT.

This clonotype came up many times. The chain is built from TRBV10-3 and TRBJ1-6, with 8 bases lining up with TRBD1. Germline trimming cut 7 bases from V and 9 bases from J; bases unmatched to any gene: 5. Germline V gene sequence: CDR1 ENHRY, CDR2 SYGVKD. The CDR3 length is 13 residues. The CDR3 is CAIKGQGSSPLHF. Written as DNA, the CDR3 is TGTGCCATCAAAGGACAGGGTAGTTCACCCCTCCACTTT.

This clonotype was found many times. The gene calls are TRBV29-1 and TRBJ2-1; 8 bases are a match to TRBD1. This CDR3 comprises 15 residues. From germline, CDR1 is SQVTM and CDR2 ANQGSEA. The J segment lost 4 bases and the V segment lost 7 bases, leaving 12 bases of the junction unmatched. CDR3 in amino acids: CSATPSRGLYNEQFF. CDR3 bases: TGCAGCGCGACCCCCTCCAGGGGGCTATACAATGAGCAGTTCTTC.

V and J are TRBV28 and TRBJ2-2; D assignment may be TRBD1 or TRBD2 (6 bases each). The length of the CDR3 is 14 residues. In germline, CDR1 is MDHEN, CDR2 SYDVKM. The V end was cut by 5 bases, the J end by 5 bases, with 12 bases between. CDR3: CASSPRGETGELFF. The CDR3 region has the DNA TGTGCCAGCAGTCCAAGGGGGGAAACCGGGGAGCTGTTTTTT. Full variable domain (outside the CDR3, taken from reference TRBV28 and TRBJ2-2): DVKVTQSSRYLVKRTGEKVFLECVQDMDHENMFWYRQDPGLGLRLIYFSYDVKMKEKGDIPEGYSVSREKKERFSLILESASTNQTSMYLCASSPRGETGELFFGEGSRLTVL.

There are many counts of this clonotype. The rearrangement uses TRBV2 and TRBJ1-4; D is unresolved. Trimming stripped 4 bases from V and 3 bases from J, with 18 bases between. There are 17 residues in the CDR3. CDR1 SNHLY and CDR2 FYNNEI come from the germline V gene. The CDR3 nucleotides are TGTGCCAGCAGTGTTCCCGGTTCCAGCCAGTCTAATGAAAAACTGTTTTTT. Its translation is CASSVPGSSQSNEKLFF.

The chain is built from TRBV7-3 and TRBJ2-4; 9 bases align to TRBD2. With 8 bases clipped from V and 4 bases from J, the junction kept 6 bases outside the gene matches. This CDR3 contains 14 residues. Germline CDR1 and CDR2: SGHTA and FQGTGA. For the CDR3, the DNA is TGTGCCAGCCTAAGCGGGGGGCGGAAAAACATTCAGTACTTC. This gives the protein CASLSGGRKNIQYF.

This chain links TRBV27 with TRBJ2-4; D not resolved. TRBJ2-7 matches the DNA end more closely, so the J call is doubtful. The germline V gene encodes CDR1 MNHEY and CDR2 SMNVEV (reference sequence). This CDR3 contains 13 residues. The CDR3 DNA follows: TGTGCCAGCAGTTTACAGGCGCGCTACGAGCAGTACTTC. It is translated as CASSLQARYEQYF.

This clonotype has more than one count but fewer than ten. V and J are TRBV6-2 or TRBV6-3 and TRBJ1-2; the D is unclear. This CDR3 contains 11 residues. Trimming cost V 7 bases and J 2 bases, with 5 bases left between them. Germline values: CDR1 MNHEY, CDR2 SVGEGT. Here the CDR3 DNA reads TGTGCCAGCAACCAAAACTATGGCTACACCTTC. This translates into CASNQNYGYTF.

This clonotype has only a few counts. The chain has TRBV7-2 and TRBJ2-1, with D perhaps being TRBD1 or TRBD2 (5 bases each). This CDR3 contains 15 residues. Trimming left V 1 base short and J 7 bases short, with 14 bases between. The germline V gene encodes CDR1 SGHTA and CDR2 FQGNSA. DNA for the CDR3: TGTGCCAGCAGCTTAGTAGGCGCAGGGACGAATGAGCAGTTCTTC. It is translated as CASSLVGAGTNEQFF.

This clonotype was seen a few times. The rearrangement joins TRBV20-1 to TRBJ2-4; a possible D gene is TRBD1 (6 bases). Germline V gene data show CDR1 as DFQATT and CDR2 as SNEGSKA (reference sequence). Trimming cost V 5 bases and J 2 bases, with 13 bases left between them. The CDR3 is 14 residues long. The CDR3 reads CSAPGDLSKNIQYF. The CDR3 DNA follows: TGCAGTGCTCCAGGGGATTTGTCCAAAAACATTCAGTACTTC.

In regard to this clonotype: It may be a read error: a sequence one base away is much more abundant. V and J are TRBV3-1 and TRBJ1-5, with D possibly matching TRBD1 (5 bases). The length of the CDR3 is 15 residues. The V gene's germline CDR1 is LGHDT and CDR2 YNNKEL (reference sequence). Here the CDR3 reads CANSQGRQPNQPQHF. CDR3 DNA sequence: TGTGCCAACAGCCAAGGCCGACAGCCCAATCAGCCCCAGCATTTT.

This chain links TRBV6-5 with TRBJ2-7; 15 nucleotides match TRBD2. The V and J ends lost 4 bases and 3 bases, in that order; junction bases with no gene match: 4. The CDR3 consists of 16 residues. Per germline, CDR1 MNHEY and CDR2 SVGAGI. The CDR3 DNA sequence: TGTGCCAGCAGTTCGGGACTAGCGGGGGGAAACTACGAGCAGTACTTC. Protein product: CASSSGLAGGNYEQYF.

V and J are TRBV27 and TRBJ1-6; D gene ambiguous. Deletions cut 3 bases from V and 6 bases from J, with 6 bases between. The CDR3 is 13 residues long. CDR1 and CDR2 (germline): MNHEY, SMNVEV (reference sequence). In DNA form, the CDR3 reads TGTGCCAGCAGTTTTACACTTAATTCACCCCTCCACTTT. The encoded protein is CASSFTLNSPLHF.

The rearrangement uses TRBV9 and TRBJ2-3; D possibly corresponds to TRBD1 (7 bases). The CDR3 has 15 residues. V was pared by 1 base and J by 2 bases, with 11 bases between. In germline, CDR1 is SGDLS, CDR2 YYNGEE. CDR3 sequence (DNA): TGTGCCAGCAGCGTAACAGGGGAGGTCACAGATACGCAGTATTTT. This sequence encodes CASSVTGEVTDTQYF.

V usage is TRBV12-3 or TRBV12-4 and J usage is TRBJ2-7, with 8 positions matching TRBD2. With V trimmed by 5 bases and J by 5 bases, 8 bases remained unmatched. The CDR3 spans 14 residues. CDR3 protein: CASSLGGDINEQYF. Written as DNA, the CDR3 is TGTGCCAGCAGTCTCGGGGGGGATATTAACGAGCAGTACTTC.

This clonotype was seen just once. CDR3 sequence: CASSLGVRGNEKLFF. As DNA, the CDR3 is TGTGCCAGCAGCTTAGGGGTCAGGGGTAATGAAAAACTGTTTTTT. The chain recombines TRBV7-2 with TRBJ1-4; tentative D call: TRBD1 (6 bases). CDR3 length equals 15 residues. Germline CDR1 is SGHTA and CDR2 is FQGNSA. The V and J ends lost 1 base and 4 bases respectively, with 10 bases between them.

A few counts support this clonotype. This sequence joins TRBV5-1 and TRBJ2-7, with 7 bases identical to TRBD2. The CDR3 sequence is 12 residues long. V trimming: 2 bases; J trimming: 7 bases; junction bases outside the gene matches: 3. Germline V gene sequence: CDR1 SGHRS, CDR2 YFSETQ. CDR3 sequence (DNA): TGCGCCAGCAGCTTAAGGGAGGGGGAGCAGTACTTC. It encodes CASSLREGEQYF.

This clonotype was found a few times. The rearrangement joins TRBV4-2 to TRBJ2-1; D unclear. This CDR3 spans 13 amino acids. V lost 5 bases and J lost 5, with 10 bases in between. CDR1 is LGHNA, CDR2 YNFKEQ, per germline. CDR3 sequence reads: CASSAAMNNEQFF. The CDR3 nucleotides read TGTGCCAGCAGCGCCGCAATGAACAATGAGCAGTTCTTC.

V and J are TRBV6-6 and TRBJ2-1; possible D gene TRBD1, 6 bases. The CDR3 runs 15 residues. V was pared by 7 bases and J by 0 bases, with 13 bases between. Germline V gene lookup returns CDR1 MNHNY and CDR2 SVGAGI (reference sequence). The CDR3 protein is CASIQQGLSYNEQFF. The CDR3 coding sequence is TGTGCCAGCATTCAACAGGGTCTCTCCTACAATGAGCAGTTCTTC.

The chain uses TRBV3-1 and TRBJ2-2; D might be TRBD1 or TRBD2, each matching 5 bases. V was cut by 7 bases and J by 2 bases, with 17 bases left in between. The CDR3 runs 16 residues. Germline CDR1 and CDR2: LGHDT and YNNKEL (reference sequence). The CDR3 region has the DNA TGTGCCAGCACCTACTTTGGGGGACCTAACACCGGGGAGCTGTTTTTT. Residues: CASTYFGGPNTGELFF. The full variable domain, in which reference TRBV3-1 and TRBJ2-2 provide the parts outside the CDR3, is DTAVSQTPKYLVTQMGNDKSIKCEQNLGHDTMYWYKQDSKKFLKIMFSYNNKELIINETVPNRFSPKSPDKAHLNLHINSLELGDSAVYFCASTYFGGPNTGELFFGEGSRLTVL.